This record covers a single T cell receptor (beta chain). The data are from a study of blood T cell repertoires in COVID-19. Germline lookup yields CDR1 LGHDT and CDR2 YNNKEL (reference sequence). V was cut by 1 base and J by 2 bases, with 12 bases left in between. CDR3 length: 15 residues. Assay used: immunoSEQ multiplex PCR; TCRdb lists only in-frame clones, some missing. This sample carries 250,000 to 300,000 clones, approximately 91% of them seen once, and the ten largest clones take 0.95% to 1.5%. Participants were aged about 18 to 95 years, lived in around 22 US areas, and enrolled virtually. Participants had their cohort set by participant-reported clinical history.

The source of this sequence is a human donor in a cohort exposed to, infected with or recovered from COVID-19 (not recorded which). The donor label of this sample is uncertain. This rearrangement joins TRBV3-1 (or the pseudogene TRBV3-2) to TRBJ2-7; tentative D call: TRBD1 (7 bases). The specimen sequenced was PBMCs or T cells enriched from blood (not recorded which). The CDR3: CASSQVPGGPYEQYF. The CDR3 region has the DNA TGTGCCAGCAGCCAAGTCCCAGGGGGGCCCTACGAGCAGTACTTC.